The clone carrying this T cell receptor (beta chain) has a count of ten or more. Its specificity is not known. The entry originates in a study of Graves' ophthalmopathy and Graves' hyperthyroidism. Study-wide points: The blood repertoire also included most expanded thyroid clonotypes above 0.001 frequency.

Investigators amplified TCR beta CDR3 regions from RNA transcripts. The library came from an HTBI-primed first-round RT-PCR and a second-round multiplex PCR. TCRdb recomputed calls from the multiplex PCR reads with MiXCR, one row per CDR3 protein. Of approximately 150,000 distinct CDR3 sequences listed, 35% to 50% are singletons. V shed 5 bases and J shed 0 bases, with 8 bases lying between them. The CDR3 runs to 15 residues. CDR1 and CDR2 from the germline V gene are SGHVS and FQNEAQ. Sequenced: peripheral blood. The receptor was derived from a man between 25 and 39 years old with Graves' ophthalmopathy. V usage is TRBV7-8 and J usage is TRBJ1-6; D is undetermined. The CDR3 DNA sequence: TGTGCCAGCAGCGCCGGAAGCTCCTATAATTCACCCCTCCACTTT. It codes for CASSAGSSYNSPLHF.